This passage covers 20 T cell receptor beta chains from one sample sequenced in a study of T cells in Graves' hyperthyroidism and ophthalmopathy. The CDR3 regions of TCR beta were amplified from RNA transcripts. A set of HTBI primers served as the primers for a first-round RT-PCR of the TCR CDR3. One entry per CDR3 protein, called by TCRdb with MiXCR from the multiplex PCR reads. The table records a few hundred thousand distinct CDR3 sequences, approximately 13% of them present only once. Sequencing used blood. The receptors shown here come from a woman aged 18-35 years with Graves' hyperthyroidism.

This clonotype was picked up many times. The rearrangement joins TRBV28 to TRBJ1-5; D not resolved. The V end was cut by 3 bases, the J end by 1 base, with 4 bases between. CDR1 MDHEN and CDR2 SYDVKM come from the germline V gene. CDR3 length: 13 residues. CDR3 in amino acids: CASSFQSNQPQHF. In DNA form, the CDR3 reads TGTGCCAGCAGTTTTCAGAGCAATCAGCCCCAGCATTTT.

This clonotype was seen only a few times. J is TRBJ1-3 and V is TRBV9, with D possibly TRBD1 on 5 matching bases. CDR3 length equals 17 residues. Germline V gene data show CDR1 as SGDLS and CDR2 as YYNGEE. V gave up 2 bases and J gave up 0 bases, with 15 bases separating them. The CDR3 protein is CASSVTAVPASGNTIYF. The CDR3 nucleotides read TGTGCCAGCAGCGTGACAGCGGTTCCCGCCTCTGGAAACACCATATATTTT.

This clonotype has ten or more counts. This rearrangement joins TRBV9 to TRBJ2-1; TRBD1 might be the D (5 bases). The V gene's germline CDR1 is SGDLS and CDR2 YYNGEE. The CDR3 contains 15 residues. V lost 0 bases, J lost 3 bases, and 10 bases lay in between. CDR3 sequence reads: CASSVGGGNYNEQFF. The CDR3 DNA follows: TGTGCCAGCAGCGTAGGGGGCGGAAACTACAATGAGCAGTTCTTC.

The chain employs TRBV7-9 and TRBJ1-1, with D unclear. V lost 1 base to trimming and J lost 8 bases, with 8 bases between them. Germline loops: CDR1 SEHNR, CDR2 FQNEAQ (reference sequence). The CDR3 extends over 12 amino acids. CDR3 loop: CASSLGDLEAFF. For the CDR3, the DNA is TGTGCCAGCAGCTTAGGTGATTTAGAAGCTTTCTTT.

This clonotype showed up many times. V is TRBV11-2 and J is TRBJ2-5; TRBD1 might be the D (6 bases). Germline assignment: CDR1 SGHAT and CDR2 FQNNGV. V was cut by 6 bases and J by 5 bases, with 13 bases left in between. This CDR3 has 13 residues. Here the CDR3 DNA reads TGTGCCAGCAGGTTACCAGGGGTTGAGACCCAGTACTTC. This translates into CASRLPGVETQYF.

The V call is TRBV28, the J call TRBJ2-7; TRBD1 or TRBD2 may be the D gene (5 bases each). V was pared by 8 bases and J by 6 bases, with 14 bases between. CDR1 MDHEN and CDR2 SYDVKM come from the germline V gene. CDR3 length: 12 amino acids. CDR3 sequence: CASGGTVGEQYF. The CDR3 DNA is TGTGCCAGCGGTGGGACGGTGGGCGAGCAGTACTTC.

The rearrangement joins TRBV6-2 or TRBV6-3 to TRBJ2-1; TRBD1 agrees at 7 bases. Per germline, CDR1 MNHEY and CDR2 SVGEGT. The CDR3 consists of 15 residues. Unmatched junction bases numbered 13, after V lost 5 bases and J lost 9 bases. CDR3 sequence (DNA): TGTGCCAGCAGTCCGCCCCAACGAGGGGGCGGTGAGCAGTTCTTC. Translation gives CASSPPQRGGGEQFF.

This clonotype has more than one count but fewer than ten. A much larger clone differs by one base, so this may be a read error. The chain has TRBV13 and TRBJ2-7, with 7 nucleotides matching TRBD2. CDR3 size: 14 residues. V trimming: 4 bases; J trimming: 4 bases; junction bases outside the gene matches: 7. Germline V CDR1 and CDR2: PRHDT, FYEKMQ (reference sequence). The CDR3 nucleotides read TGTGCCAGCAGCTCAGCCGGGGGGAGGTACGAGCAGTACTTC. Its translation: CASSSAGGRYEQYF. The whole variable domain, remainder taken from reference TRBV13 and TRBJ2-7, is AAGVIQSPRHLIKEKRETATLKCYPIPRHDTVYWYQQGPGQDPQFLISFYEKMQSDKGSIPDRFSAQQFSDYHSELNMSSLELGDSALYFCASSSAGGRYEQYFGPGTRLTVT.

The rearrangement links TRBV18 to TRBJ2-6, with D perhaps matching TRBD1 (5 bases). The CDR3 extends over 16 amino acids. Deletions cut 6 bases from V and 1 base from J, with 13 bases between. Germline CDR1 KGHSH, CDR2 LQKENI. The CDR3 sequence: CASSPVQGSGANVLTF. The CDR3 DNA reads TGTGCCAGCTCCCCGGTTCAGGGATCTGGGGCCAACGTCCTGACTTTC.

There are a few counts of this clonotype. V gene TRBV15 combines with J gene TRBJ2-5; D gene ambiguous. The length of the CDR3 is 13 residues. Germline V gene lookup returns CDR1 LNHNV and CDR2 YYDKDF (reference sequence). With 1 base removed from V and 3 bases from J, the gap between germline ends came to 6 bases. The CDR3, as DNA: TGTGCCACCAGCAGAGGGCCGGAAGAGACCCAGTACTTC. Protein sequence: CATSRGPEETQYF.

Comment on this clonotype: This may be a read error: a much more frequent sequence differs by one nucleotide. The chain uses TRBV6-1 and TRBJ2-2; unclear D gene. Trimming stripped 1 base from V and 9 bases from J, with 15 bases between. This CDR3 has 15 residues. Germline lookup yields CDR1 MNHNS and CDR2 SASEGT. The CDR3 nucleotides are TGTGCCAGCAGTGAAGGGGAAGGGTGGTCCAGGGAGCTGTTTTTT. It specifies CASSEGEGWSRELFF.

This clonotype was seen a handful of times. V is TRBV10-2 and J is TRBJ1-6, with D perhaps TRBD1 (5 bases). Germline CDR1 is WSHSY and CDR2 is SAAADI. The V gene lost 3 bases and the J gene lost 7 bases, with 10 bases spanning the gap. This CDR3 has 14 residues. CDR3 DNA: TGCGCCAGCAGTGATCGGGACGGGAATTCACCCCTCCACTTT. It is translated as CASSDRDGNSPLHF.

The chain uses TRBV5-6 and TRBJ2-7, with D hard to call. This CDR3 spans 14 amino acids. The germline V gene encodes CDR1 SGHDT and CDR2 YYEEEE. Trimming left V 4 bases short and J 3 bases short, with 14 bases between. The CDR3 DNA reads as TGTGCCAGCAGCATCGGGTCAACGGTCTACGAGCAGTACTTC. Protein sequence: CASSIGSTVYEQYF.

CDR3 loop: CASSTTGLGAFF. The DNA for the CDR3 is TGTGCCAGTAGTACGACAGGCCTCGGAGCTTTCTTT. This chain joins TRBV19 and TRBJ1-1; TRBD1 might be the D (6 bases). CDR1 is LNHDA, CDR2 SQIVND, per germline (reference sequence). Deletions cut 4 bases from V and 10 bases from J, with 13 bases between. The CDR3 is 12 residues long.

This clonotype turned up a few times. J is TRBJ2-1 and V is TRBV6-1; D is possibly TRBD1 (6 bases). V was shortened by 9 bases and J by 2 bases, with 20 bases between the two germline ends. Germline V CDR1 and CDR2: MNHNS, SASEGT. The CDR3 length is 16 residues. CDR3: CASMEKGGVAYNEQFF. CDR3 bases: TGTGCCAGTATGGAGAAAGGGGGAGTGGCCTACAATGAGCAGTTCTTC.

In its sample, this clonotype was seen many times. The CDR3 region is CASRDTGNYGYTF. In DNA, the CDR3 is TGTGCCAGCAGAGATACAGGGAACTATGGCTACACCTTC. This chain connects TRBV6-2 or TRBV6-3 to TRBJ1-2; D possibly corresponds to TRBD1 (6 bases). The CDR3 covers 13 residues. V lost 6 bases to trimming and J lost 2 bases, with 10 bases between them. Per germline, CDR1 MNHEY and CDR2 SVGEGT.

This clonotype was seen ten or more times. V is TRBV3-1 and J is TRBJ1-1; D is ambiguous. Germline V lookup: CDR1 LGHDT, CDR2 YNNKEL (reference sequence). The germline V and J ends were trimmed by 0 bases and 5 bases, with 4 bases remaining between them. The CDR3 is 12 amino acids. The CDR3 here is CASSQDGTEAFF. The CDR3 nucleotides are TGTGCCAGCAGCCAAGATGGGACTGAAGCTTTCTTT. The full variable domain, its missing parts supplied by reference TRBV3-1 and TRBJ1-1, is DTAVSQTPKYLVTQMGNDKSIKCEQNLGHDTMYWYKQDSKKFLKIMFSYNNKELIINETVPNRFSPKSPDKAHLNLHINSLELGDSAVYFCASSQDGTEAFFGQGTRLTVV.

This clonotype occurred many times. The chain is built from TRBV27 and TRBJ1-2; weak D call: TRBD1 (5 bases). The CDR3 sequence is 12 residues long. V shed 6 bases and J shed 7 bases, with 12 bases lying between them. CDR1 is MNHEY, CDR2 SMNVEV, per germline (reference sequence). CDR3 loop: CASRGDSGGYTF. CDR3 in DNA: TGTGCCAGCAGGGGGGACTCGGGTGGCTACACCTTC.

This clonotype was detected many times. The rearrangement joins TRBV7-8 to TRBJ2-7; D may match TRBD1 or TRBD2 (5 bases each). In germline, CDR1 is SGHVS, CDR2 FQNEAQ. Deletions cut 5 bases from V and 2 bases from J, with 16 bases between. The CDR3 has 15 amino acids. DNA of the CDR3: TGTGCCAGCAGCAACCCTTGGGACGAAGCCTACGAGCAGTACTTC. Amino acids: CASSNPWDEAYEQYF.

This clonotype was counted many times. V is TRBV20-1 and J is TRBJ2-7; 12 nucleotides align to TRBD2. Per germline, CDR1 DFQATT and CDR2 SNEGSKA (reference sequence). The trim removed 4 bases at V and 5 bases at J, leaving 9 bases unmatched. The CDR3 loop spans 15 amino acids. This CDR3 is CSAKRLAGESHEQYF. CDR3 sequence (DNA): TGCAGTGCTAAAAGACTAGCGGGAGAGTCCCACGAGCAGTACTTC.